One and the same sample provided the 10 T cell receptor beta chains below, sequenced in a study of regulatory T cells in long-lasting Graves disease. The authors built TCR beta libraries using iRepertoire HTBI primers and Arm-PCR of CDR3 regions. Each CDR3 protein is one row after TCRdb ran MiXCR on the multiplex PCR reads. The sample carries some 600,000 distinct CDR3 sequences, 16% recorded once. Described time point: newly diagnosed GD, antithyroid drugs for less than 3 months. The TCR library was made from RNA extracted from PBMCs. This same sample was also part of a study on T cells in Graves' hyperthyroidism and ophthalmopathy.

The source was peripheral blood mononuclear cells (PBMCs), collected at new diagnosis, from a patient treated with antithyroid drugs. These receptors all stem from a man between 18 and 35 years old with Graves disease.

With regard to this clonotype: A much larger clone differs by one base, so this may be a read error. The chain has TRBV29-1 and TRBJ2-1, with 8 bases identical to TRBD1. Germline V gives CDR1 SQVTM, CDR2 ANQGSEA. This CDR3 comprises 14 residues. The V segment lost 7 bases and the J segment 7 bases; nucleotides outside the gene matches: 12. The CDR3 spells CSARGQGTGNEQFF. DNA for the CDR3: TGCAGCGCCAGGGGGCAGGGGACTGGAAATGAGCAGTTCTTC.

This clonotype was counted ten times or more. This chain links TRBV20-1 with TRBJ2-3; 11 nucleotides match TRBD2. In germline, CDR1 is DFQATT, CDR2 SNEGSKA (reference sequence). The CDR3 has 17 amino acids. V shed 0 bases, J shed 0 bases, and the junction held 5 bases outside the gene matches. The CDR3 is CSARDSGRALSTDTQYF. The CDR3 DNA reads as TGCAGTGCTAGAGATAGCGGGAGGGCCTTAAGCACAGATACGCAGTATTTT.

As to this clonotype: This may stem from a read error, because a much larger clone lies one nucleotide away. The V and J genes are TRBV2 and TRBJ1-2, with TRBD1 matching 7 bases. Germline V gives CDR1 SNHLY, CDR2 FYNNEI. The CDR3 extends over 15 amino acids. The CDR3 spells CAGQEPEDRAGGCTF. The CDR3 coding sequence is TGTGCCGGCCAGGAGCCGGAAGACAGGGCGGGTGGCTGCACCTTC.

This clonotype was detected many times. This chain uses TRBV6-1 with TRBJ1-2; a possible D gene is TRBD1 (6 bases). This CDR3 has 14 amino acids. Germline CDR1 is MNHNS and CDR2 is SASEGT. The ends were cut back, 8 bases at V and 2 bases at J, with 15 bases in the middle. The CDR3 spells CASVWTAQNYGYTF. As DNA, the CDR3 is TGTGCCAGCGTATGGACAGCGCAGAACTATGGCTACACCTTC.

There are many counts of this clonotype. The chain carries TRBV30 and TRBJ1-5; D is possibly TRBD1 (5 bases). The CDR3 has 13 amino acids. Germline V gene data show CDR1 as GTSNPN and CDR2 as SVGIG (reference sequence). Trimming took off 0 bases at V and 11 bases at J, with 14 bases between the two ends. CDR3 bases: TGTGCCTGGAGTGTAAACCGGGGGGGAGCCCAGCATTTT. Translation gives CAWSVNRGGAQHF.

This clonotype was detected a few times. A read error is possible here, since a much larger clone lies one base away. CDR3 nucleotides: TGTGCCAGCAGCTTTAGACAACCCAATATTGATGAGCAGTCCTTC. It encodes CASSFRQPNIDEQSF. The rearrangement links TRBV12-3 or TRBV12-4 to TRBJ2-1, with D unclear. This CDR3 has 15 residues.

This clonotype has more than one count but fewer than ten. This chain links TRBV3-1 with TRBJ2-1, with D possibly being TRBD2 (6 bases). V dropped 4 bases and J dropped 0 bases, with 16 bases sitting between them. Germline lookup yields CDR1 LGHDT and CDR2 YNNKEL (reference sequence). CDR3 length equals 17 residues. The CDR3: CASSPGLDDISYNEQFF. Written as DNA, the CDR3 is TGTGCCAGCAGCCCGGGACTGGACGACATCTCCTACAATGAGCAGTTCTTC.

This clonotype was counted at least ten times. The rearrangement links TRBV7-9 to TRBJ2-1, with D unresolved. The V gene's germline CDR1 is SEHNR and CDR2 FQNEAQ (reference sequence). Trimming stripped 5 bases from V and 7 bases from J, with 15 bases between. The CDR3 is 14 residues long. CDR3 in DNA: TGTGCCAGCAGCCCAACTCTACTGAGGAATGAGCAGTTCTTC. Translating it yields CASSPTLLRNEQFF.

This clonotype was seen ten or more times. The chain employs TRBV11-2 and TRBJ2-7, with 7 nucleotides matching TRBD1. The CDR3 spans 15 residues. CDR1 is SGHAT, CDR2 FQNNGV, per germline. The J segment lost 2 bases and the V segment lost 2 bases, leaving 6 bases of the junction unmatched. The CDR3 region has the DNA TGTGCCAGCAGCTTATTCCGGGACAGACCCTACGAGCAGTACTTC. Translation: CASSLFRDRPYEQYF. Full variable domain (outside the CDR3, taken from reference TRBV11-2 and TRBJ2-7): EAGVAQSPRYKIIEKRQSVAFWCNPISGHATLYWYQQILGQGPKLLIQFQNNGVVDDSQLPKDRFSAERLKGVDSTLKIQPAKLEDSAVYLCASSLFRDRPYEQYFGPGTRLTVT.

This clonotype was counted only a few times. This CDR3 is CSARGYRTEPNINQPQHF. As DNA, the CDR3 is TGCAGTGCTAGAGGCTACAGGACAGAACCAAATATCAATCAGCCCCAGCATTTT. The gene calls are TRBV20-1 and TRBJ1-5, with D maybe TRBD1 (6 bases). V gave up 1 base and J gave up 3 bases, with 22 bases separating them. Germline lookup yields CDR1 DFQATT and CDR2 SNEGSKA (reference sequence). The CDR3 runs to 18 residues.